This TCR beta chain derives from a study of blood T cell repertoires in COVID-19. CDR3 size: 14 residues. The germline V gene encodes CDR1 SGHAT and CDR2 FQNNGV. V was cut by 5 bases and J by 7 bases, with 15 bases left in between. Authors' methods: Estimated nucleated cell counts came from reference gene primer amplification. Sequenced by immunoSEQ multiplex PCR; TCRdb stores in-frame clones only, minus some. D and trimming come from the DNA, and the V and J calls and clone size come from that table. The sample records 200,000 to 250,000 clones, around nine tenths being singletons. Clinical history reported by participants formed the basis on which cohorts were assigned.

The TCR sequence derives from a woman between 50 and 59 years old with acute COVID-19. The sample consisted of PBMCs or T cells enriched from blood (not recorded which). This chain connects TRBV11-2 to TRBJ1-5, with a weak D call TRBD1 (5 bases). The CDR3, as DNA: TGTGCCAGCAGCCCGGGACTCCGGGGGCAGCCCCAGCATTTT. This sequence encodes CASSPGLRGQPQHF.